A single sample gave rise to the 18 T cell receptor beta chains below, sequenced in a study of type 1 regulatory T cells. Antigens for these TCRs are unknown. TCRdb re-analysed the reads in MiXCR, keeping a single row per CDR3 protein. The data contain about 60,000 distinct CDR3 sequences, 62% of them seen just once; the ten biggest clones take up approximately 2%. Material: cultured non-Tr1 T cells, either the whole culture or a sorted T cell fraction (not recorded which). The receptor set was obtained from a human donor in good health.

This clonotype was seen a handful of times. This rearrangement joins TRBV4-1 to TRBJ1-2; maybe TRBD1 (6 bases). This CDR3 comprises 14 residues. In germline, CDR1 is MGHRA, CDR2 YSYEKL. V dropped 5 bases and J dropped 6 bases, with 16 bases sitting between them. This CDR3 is CASSGEQGRDGYTF. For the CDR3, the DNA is TGCGCCAGCAGCGGGGAACAGGGACGGGATGGCTACACCTTC.

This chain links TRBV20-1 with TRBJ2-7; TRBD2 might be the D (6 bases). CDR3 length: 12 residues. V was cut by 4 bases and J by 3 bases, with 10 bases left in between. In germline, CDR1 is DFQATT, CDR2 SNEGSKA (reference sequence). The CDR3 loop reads CSATSEFYEQYF. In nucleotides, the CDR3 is TGCAGTGCTACTAGCGAGTTCTACGAGCAGTACTTC.

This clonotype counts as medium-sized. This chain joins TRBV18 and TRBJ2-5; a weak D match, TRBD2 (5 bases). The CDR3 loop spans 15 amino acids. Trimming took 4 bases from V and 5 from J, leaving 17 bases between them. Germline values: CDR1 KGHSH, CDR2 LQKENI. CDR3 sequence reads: CASSRRDIALETQYF. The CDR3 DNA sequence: TGTGCCAGCTCACGACGGGATATAGCGTTGGAGACCCAGTACTTC. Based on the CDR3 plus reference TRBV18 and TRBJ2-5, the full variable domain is NAGVMQNPRHLVRRRGQEARLRCSPMKGHSHVYWYRQLPEEGLKFMVYLQKENIIDESGMPKERFSAEFPKEGPSILRIQQVVRGDSAAYFCASSRRDIALETQYFGPGTRLLVL.

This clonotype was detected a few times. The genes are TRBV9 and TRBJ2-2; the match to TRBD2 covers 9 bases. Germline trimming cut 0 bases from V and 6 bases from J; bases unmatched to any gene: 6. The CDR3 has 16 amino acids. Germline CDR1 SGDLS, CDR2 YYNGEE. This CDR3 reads CASSVAVSGSPGELFF. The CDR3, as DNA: TGTGCCAGCAGCGTAGCGGTTAGCGGGAGTCCCGGGGAGCTGTTTTTT.

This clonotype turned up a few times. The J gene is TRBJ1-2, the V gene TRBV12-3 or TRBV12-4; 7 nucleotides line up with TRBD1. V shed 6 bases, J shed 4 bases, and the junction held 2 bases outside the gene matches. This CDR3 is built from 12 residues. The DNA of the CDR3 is TGTGCCAGCAGCACAGGGGTCTATGGCTACACCTTC. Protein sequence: CASSTGVYGYTF.

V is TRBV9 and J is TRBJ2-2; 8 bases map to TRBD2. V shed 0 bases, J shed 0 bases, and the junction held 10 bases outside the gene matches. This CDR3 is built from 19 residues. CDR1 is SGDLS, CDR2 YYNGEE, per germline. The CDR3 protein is CASSVALLAGFTNTGELFF. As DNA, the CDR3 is TGTGCCAGCAGCGTAGCTCTCCTAGCGGGTTTCACGAACACCGGGGAGCTGTTTTTT.

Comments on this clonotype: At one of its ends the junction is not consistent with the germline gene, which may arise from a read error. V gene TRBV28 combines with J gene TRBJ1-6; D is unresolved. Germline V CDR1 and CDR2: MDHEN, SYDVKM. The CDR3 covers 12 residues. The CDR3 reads CASSLRVSPVHF. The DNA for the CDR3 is TGTGCCAGCAGTTTAAGGGTATCACCCGTCCACTTT.

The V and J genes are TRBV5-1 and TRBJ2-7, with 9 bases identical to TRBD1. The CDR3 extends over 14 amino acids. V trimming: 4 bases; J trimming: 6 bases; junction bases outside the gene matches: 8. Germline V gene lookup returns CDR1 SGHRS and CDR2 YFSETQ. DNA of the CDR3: TGCGCCAGCAGCCTCCGACAGGGGGAGCGCGAGCAGTACTTC. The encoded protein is CASSLRQGEREQYF.

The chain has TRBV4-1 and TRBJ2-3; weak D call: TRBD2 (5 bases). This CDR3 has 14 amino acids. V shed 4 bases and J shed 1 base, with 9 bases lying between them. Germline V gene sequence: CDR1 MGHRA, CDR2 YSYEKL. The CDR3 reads CASSLGMRTDTQYF. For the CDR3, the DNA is TGCGCCAGCAGCCTCGGGATGCGCACAGATACGCAGTATTTT.

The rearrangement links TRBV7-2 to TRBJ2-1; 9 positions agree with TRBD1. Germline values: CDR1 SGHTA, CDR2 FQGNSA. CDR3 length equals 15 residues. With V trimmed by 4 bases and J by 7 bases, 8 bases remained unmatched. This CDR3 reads CASSSARTGANEQFF. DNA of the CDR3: TGTGCCAGCAGCTCGGCGAGGACAGGGGCAAATGAGCAGTTCTTC. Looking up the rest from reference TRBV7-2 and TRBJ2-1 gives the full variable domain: GAGVSQSPSNKVTEKGKDVELRCDPISGHTALYWYRQSLGQGLEFLIYFQGNSAPDKSGLPSDRFSAERTGGSVSTLTIQRTQQEDSAVYLCASSSARTGANEQFFGPGTRLTVL.

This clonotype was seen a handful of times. CDR3 in amino acids: CASSLNSTNQPQHF. DNA for the CDR3: TGTGCCAGCAGCTTAAACTCGACGAATCAGCCCCAGCATTTT. The chain carries TRBV7-2 and TRBJ1-5, with D unclear. The CDR3 spans 14 residues. V was clipped by 2 bases and J by 4 bases, with 9 bases between them. Germline V CDR1 and CDR2: SGHTA, FQGNSA.

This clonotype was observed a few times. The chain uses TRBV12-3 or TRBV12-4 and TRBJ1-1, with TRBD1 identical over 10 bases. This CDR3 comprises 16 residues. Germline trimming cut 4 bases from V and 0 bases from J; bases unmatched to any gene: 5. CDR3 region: CASSSGTGEMNTEAFF. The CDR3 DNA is TGTGCCAGCAGTTCCGGGACAGGGGAAATGAACACTGAAGCTTTCTTT.

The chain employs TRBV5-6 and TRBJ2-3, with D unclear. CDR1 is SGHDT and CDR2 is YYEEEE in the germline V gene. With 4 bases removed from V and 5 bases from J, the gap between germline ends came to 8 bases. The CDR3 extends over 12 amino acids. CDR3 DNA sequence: TGTGCCAGCAGCCAGATAAGAGATACGCAGTATTTT. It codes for CASSQIRDTQYF.

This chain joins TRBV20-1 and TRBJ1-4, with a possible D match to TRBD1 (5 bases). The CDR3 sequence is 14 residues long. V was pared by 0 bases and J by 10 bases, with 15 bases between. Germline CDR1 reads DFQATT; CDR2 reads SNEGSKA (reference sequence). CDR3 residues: CSAREGRRGGKLFF. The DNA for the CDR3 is TGCAGTGCTAGAGAGGGGAGGAGGGGTGGAAAACTGTTTTTT.

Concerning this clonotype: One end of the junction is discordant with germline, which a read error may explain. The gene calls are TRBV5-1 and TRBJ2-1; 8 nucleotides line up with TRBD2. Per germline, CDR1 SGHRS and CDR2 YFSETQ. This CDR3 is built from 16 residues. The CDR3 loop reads CASGFGGGRSYNEQFF. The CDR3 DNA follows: TGCGCCAGCGGCTTTGGAGGCGGGAGGTCCTACAATGAGCAGTTCTTC.

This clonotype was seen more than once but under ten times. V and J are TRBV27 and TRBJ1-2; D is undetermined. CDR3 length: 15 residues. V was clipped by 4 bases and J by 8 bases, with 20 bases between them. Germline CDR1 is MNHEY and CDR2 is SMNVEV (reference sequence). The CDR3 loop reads CASSSTPIGGTGYTF. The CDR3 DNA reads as TGTGCCAGCAGTTCAACCCCCATTGGAGGAACGGGCTACACCTTC.

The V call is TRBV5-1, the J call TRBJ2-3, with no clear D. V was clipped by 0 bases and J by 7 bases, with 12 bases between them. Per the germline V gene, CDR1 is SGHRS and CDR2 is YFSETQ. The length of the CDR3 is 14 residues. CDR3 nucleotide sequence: TGCGCCAGCAGCTTGGCCGAGGACCGGCATACGCAGTATTTT. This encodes CASSLAEDRHTQYF.

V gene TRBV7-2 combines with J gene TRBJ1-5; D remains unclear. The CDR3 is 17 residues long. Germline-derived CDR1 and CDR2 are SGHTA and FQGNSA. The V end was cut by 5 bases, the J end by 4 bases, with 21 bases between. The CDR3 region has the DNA TGTGCCAGCAGCCCCCGCCCTTCAGAGGTAGTGAATCAGCCCCAGCATTTT. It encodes CASSPRPSEVVNQPQHF.